This T cell receptor (beta chain) was documented in a study of beta chain features in type 1 diabetes. The study's findings and limits: Moderate but significant shortening of TCRB CDR3s was recorded in all four CD4+ subsets from Type 1 diabetes patients.

The CDR3 has 16 amino acids. V trimming: 0 bases; J trimming: 4 bases; junction bases outside the gene matches: 6. Germline V gene data show CDR1 as SGDLS and CDR2 as YYNGEE. Of the isolated RNA, all was reverse transcribed, and so the sequenced material was expressed TCRB transcripts. Using immunoSEQ multiplex PCR, the repertoire was profiled, and TCRdb retains in-frame clones only, with some absent. The sample yields 150,000 to 200,000 clones, 63% seen once. A word on this clone: Its antigen is still unknown.

Sequencing was carried out using naive CD4+ T cells from blood. The receptor comes from a young man with type 1 diabetes. The rearrangement links TRBV9 to TRBJ2-1; 8 bases agree with TRBD2. The CDR3 loop reads CASSVGVSGDYNEQFF. The CDR3 nucleotides are TGTGCCAGCAGCGTAGGGGTTAGCGGGGATTACAATGAGCAGTTCTTC.